This T cell receptor beta chain was documented in a study of blood T cell repertoires in COVID-19. Looking at the study overall: COVID-19 samples from acute and convalescent phases originated in the United States, Italy and Spain.

The CDR3 consists of 13 residues. Deletions cut 4 bases from V and 3 bases from J, with 10 bases between. In germline, CDR1 is SGHTA, CDR2 FQGNSA. Donors were grouped by their self-reported clinical history. Two negative PCRs, clearance, or symptom resolution characterized the recovered Cohort 3 donors. TCRdb's table, derived via immunoSEQ multiplex PCR, lists solely in-frame clones and lacks some. The sample lists about 250,000 clones, approximately 83% seen once, with about 3.5% in the top ten. The specimen was PBMCs or T cells enriched from blood (not recorded which). This rearrangement joins TRBV7-2 to TRBJ2-7; perhaps TRBD1 as D (5 bases). The TCR was taken from a man aged 50-59 years who had recovered from COVID-19. CDR3 DNA sequence: TGTGCCAGCAGCTACAGGACCGGCTACGAGCAGTACTTC. Amino acid sequence: CASSYRTGYEQYF.